Each of the 3 T cell receptor beta chains below was sequenced from the same sample in a study of OX40 agonist ivuxolimab in advanced cancers. Generated by immunoSEQ multiplex PCR, the TCRdb table keeps only in-frame clones and is missing some. The sample holds about 62,000 clones, approximately 80% seen once. The source was CD4+ or CD8+ T cells sorted from blood, collected in a trial of the OX40 agonist ivuxolimab. Every receptor here comes from an adult with an advanced solid tumor such as melanoma, head and neck, liver or kidney cancer.

V and J are TRBV5-4 and TRBJ2-5; D uncertain. The CDR3 is 12 residues long. Germline CDR1 and CDR2: SGHNT and YYREEE (reference sequence). The ends were cut back, 4 bases at V and 5 bases at J, with 9 bases in the middle. CDR3 residues: CASSTDRETQYF. The CDR3 nucleotides are TGTGCCAGCAGCACGGACCGGGAGACCCAGTACTTC.

This clone was recorded only once. V gene TRBV6-6 combines with J gene TRBJ1-3, with 7 bases aligning to TRBD1. After removal of 6 bases from V and 2 bases from J, the junction contained 4 bases not matched to a gene. Germline V gene lookup returns CDR1 MNHNY and CDR2 SVGAGI (reference sequence). The CDR3 is 14 amino acids. The CDR3 region is CASRETGPGNTIYF. In nucleotides, the CDR3 is TGTGCCAGCAGGGAGACAGGGCCTGGAAACACCATATATTTT.

This clone was found once. The chain joins TRBV6-1 to TRBJ2-1, with 7 bases lining up with TRBD2. CDR3 length equals 12 residues. The germline V gene encodes CDR1 MNHNS and CDR2 SASEGT. Losses at the gene ends were 1 base for V and 9 bases for J; bases not matched to a gene: 0. The chain's CDR3 is CASSEGGGEQFF. The DNA of the CDR3 is TGTGCCAGCAGTGAAGGCGGGGGTGAGCAGTTCTTC.